The 2 T cell receptor beta chains presented below share a single source sample, sequenced in a study of shared clonotypes between healthy human individuals. Profiling relied on immunoSEQ multiplex PCR, and the TCRdb table lists in-frame clones only, not all of them. The sample lists some 680,000 clones, around 73% occurring once. The sample consisted of memory CD4+ T cells sorted from blood. Documented subset: CD45RA-negative fraction. These receptors were obtained from a woman aged 30 to 39 in good health.

This clone was found once. The chain links TRBV18 to TRBJ2-3, with D unresolved. V lost 1 base, J lost 1 base, and 12 bases lay in between. This CDR3 region has 16 residues. Germline loops: CDR1 KGHSH, CDR2 LQKENI. The CDR3 bases are TGTGCCAGCTCACCACGGGAAGGGATTGGCACAGATACGCAGTATTTT. Its protein product is CASSPREGIGTDTQYF.

The chain is built from TRBV29-1 and TRBJ1-1, with 8 bases aligning to TRBD1. The trim removed 6 bases at V and 5 bases at J, leaving 8 bases unmatched. Germline CDR1 SQVTM, CDR2 ANQGSEA. The CDR3 has 13 amino acids. Written as DNA, the CDR3 is TGCAGCGTATCCAGGGGGCTAGGGACTGAAGCTTTCTTT. This gives the protein CSVSRGLGTEAFF.